The 32 T cell receptor beta chains below all came from one sample that was sequenced in a study of blood T cell repertoires in COVID-19 (dated by TCRdb to 2018 to 2020). The method behind the library was the immunoSEQ multiplex PCR assay. Held by TCRdb, this immuneACCESS table contains in-frame sequences only and omits some clones. Under half of the omission traces to an unresolved V gene where checked; the cause of the rest is unknown. The sample contains some 270,000 clones, approximately 83% of them found a single time. The ten largest clonotypes hold more than 9.5% of the sample. Sample: peripheral blood. The source is an older woman with acute or convalescent COVID-19.

J is TRBJ1-2 and V is TRBV29-1, with D hard to call. The germline V and J ends were trimmed by 0 bases and 8 bases, with 7 bases remaining between them. This CDR3 is 11 amino acids long. The germline V gene encodes CDR1 SQVTM and CDR2 ANQGSEA. Here the CDR3 reads CSVEDPGGYTF. CDR3 sequence (DNA): TGCAGCGTTGAAGATCCGGGAGGCTACACCTTC.

This chain uses TRBV5-1 with TRBJ2-1; a weak D match, TRBD1 (5 bases). CDR1 is SGHRS, CDR2 YFSETQ, per germline. Trimming shortened V by 8 bases and J by 7 bases, and 19 bases separated the two germline ends. The CDR3 is 14 amino acids. The CDR3 is CASTGHSPGNEQFF. The CDR3 DNA is TGCGCCAGTACCGGACACTCGCCTGGTAATGAGCAGTTCTTC.

The chain links TRBV7-2 to TRBJ2-3, with D maybe TRBD2 (6 bases). The CDR3 is made up of 16 amino acids. Trimming stripped 5 bases from V and 4 bases from J, with 19 bases between. Germline-derived CDR1 and CDR2 are SGHTA and FQGNSA. The CDR3 here is CASSPYSGTLPDTQYF. CDR3 sequence (DNA): TGTGCCAGCAGCCCCTACTCCGGGACTCTCCCAGATACGCAGTATTTT.

The CDR3 loop is CASSPRTGYTGELFF. The CDR3 DNA sequence: TGCGCCAGCAGCCCACGGACAGGGTACACCGGGGAGCTGTTTTTT. The chain combines TRBV5-1 with TRBJ2-2; 8 bases line up with TRBD1. This CDR3 has 15 amino acids. Germline V gene data show CDR1 as SGHRS and CDR2 as YFSETQ. Trimming cost V 4 bases and J 3 bases; bases outside gene matches: 5.

The rearrangement links TRBV19 to TRBJ2-1; D possibly corresponds to TRBD1 (6 bases). Germline V gene data show CDR1 as LNHDA and CDR2 as SQIVND (reference sequence). The CDR3 spans 15 residues. Trimming took 6 bases from V and 8 from J, leaving 20 bases between them. CDR3 sequence reads: CASSRSAGVYDEQFF. The CDR3, as DNA: TGTGCCAGTAGCCGATCGGCAGGGGTTTACGATGAGCAGTTCTTC.

The chain carries TRBV10-3 and TRBJ2-1, with 10 bases identical to TRBD2. The CDR3 runs to 16 residues. Losses at the gene ends were 8 bases for V and 2 bases for J; bases not matched to a gene: 9. Germline values: CDR1 ENHRY, CDR2 SYGVKD. The CDR3 sequence is CAIGSGGTFPYNEQFF. DNA of the CDR3: TGTGCCATCGGTAGCGGGGGGACCTTTCCCTACAATGAGCAGTTCTTC.

This chain links TRBV5-5 with TRBJ2-7; D not resolved. CDR3 length: 15 amino acids. Trimming took 4 bases from V and 2 from J, leaving 16 bases between them. Germline CDR1 reads SGHKS; CDR2 reads YYEKEE (reference sequence). Written as DNA, the CDR3 is TGTGCCAGCAGCCGGAACCCAGGAAACCCCTACGAGCAGTACTTC. This sequence encodes CASSRNPGNPYEQYF. The full variable domain, in which reference TRBV5-5 and TRBJ2-7 provide the parts outside the CDR3, is DAGVTQSPTHLIKTRGQQVTLRCSPISGHKSVSWYQQVLGQGPQFIFQYYEKEERGRGNFPDRFSARQFPNYSSELNVNALLLGDSALYLCASSRNPGNPYEQYFGPGTRLTVT.

The CDR3 is CASSTLGTVPYEQYF. The CDR3 DNA is TGCGCCAGCAGCACCCTGGGGACAGTCCCTTACGAGCAGTACTTC. This rearrangement joins TRBV5-1 to TRBJ2-7; TRBD1 matches at 7 bases. The ends lost 4 bases at V and 4 bases at J; junction bases unmatched: 11. In germline, CDR1 is SGHRS, CDR2 YFSETQ. The CDR3 is 15 amino acids.

The chain combines TRBV3-1 (or the pseudogene TRBV3-2) with TRBJ1-1, with a tentative D call TRBD1 (6 bases). The CDR3 sequence is 14 residues long. Trimming removed 7 bases from V and 1 base from J, with 13 bases in between. Germline V CDR1 and CDR2: LGHDT, YNNKEL (reference sequence). The CDR3 sequence: CASTLQGTNTEAFF. As DNA, the CDR3 is TGTGCCAGCACCTTACAGGGAACGAACACTGAAGCTTTCTTT.

The chain has TRBV5-1 and TRBJ2-1; no definite D call. The CDR3 is made up of 17 amino acids. The V gene's germline CDR1 is SGHRS and CDR2 YFSETQ. The V end was cut by 0 bases, the J end by 0 bases, with 13 bases between. The CDR3 protein is CASSLGERIISYNEQFF. CDR3 nucleotides: TGCGCCAGCAGCTTGGGCGAAAGAATCATCTCCTACAATGAGCAGTTCTTC. Using reference TRBV5-1 and TRBJ2-1 for the parts outside the CDR3, the full variable domain is KAGVTQTPRYLIKTRGQQVTLSCSPISGHRSVSWYQQTPGQGLQFLFEYFSETQRNKGNFPGRFSGRQFSNSRSEMNVSTLELGDSALYLCASSLGERIISYNEQFFGPGTRLTVL.

The gene calls are TRBV6-5 and TRBJ2-1; a weak D match, TRBD1 (7 bases). Trimming removed 2 bases at V and 5 bases at J, with 16 bases between. The length of the CDR3 is 16 residues. CDR1 and CDR2 from the germline V gene are MNHEY and SVGAGI. The CDR3, as DNA: TGTGCCAGCAGTTACGGGGGCGGGACAGCACACAATGAGCAGTTCTTC. Encoded protein: CASSYGGGTAHNEQFF.

CDR3 sequence: CASSNTRVSKNIQYF. The CDR3 DNA is TGTGCCAGCAGTAATACCAGGGTGAGCAAAAACATTCAGTACTTC. This chain uses TRBV3-1 (or the pseudogene TRBV3-2) with TRBJ2-4; maybe TRBD1 (5 bases). Germline CDR1 LGHDT, CDR2 YNNKEL (reference sequence). There are 15 residues in the CDR3. With 6 bases removed from V and 3 bases from J, the gap between germline ends came to 15 bases.

This chain uses TRBV7-9 with TRBJ1-1; maybe TRBD1 (6 bases). With 4 bases removed from V and 8 bases from J, the gap between germline ends came to 11 bases. This CDR3 contains 12 residues. Looked up from germline, CDR1 is SEHNR and CDR2 is FQNEAQ (reference sequence). The DNA for the CDR3 is TGTGCCAGCAGCTCGGTGGGGACAGAAGCTTTCTTT. Protein product: CASSSVGTEAFF.

The chain links TRBV3-1 (or the pseudogene TRBV3-2) to TRBJ1-2; D perhaps matches TRBD1 (6 bases). The germline V gene encodes CDR1 LGHDT and CDR2 YNNKEL (reference sequence). The V end lost 0 bases, the J end lost 8 bases, and 16 bases lay between the germline ends. CDR3 size: 15 residues. CDR3 region: CASSQESGWGGGYTF. DNA for the CDR3: TGTGCCAGCAGCCAAGAGTCGGGTTGGGGGGGCGGCTACACCTTC.

The gene calls are TRBV7-3 and TRBJ2-3; D is possibly TRBD1 (6 bases). The CDR3 covers 14 residues. CDR1 is SGHTA, CDR2 FQGTGA, per germline. V lost 2 bases, J lost 2 bases, and 8 bases lay in between. The CDR3 bases are TGTGCCAGCAGCTTAGGACAGACCACAGATACGCAGTATTTT. Translation: CASSLGQTTDTQYF.

The chain is built from TRBV3-1 (or the pseudogene TRBV3-2) and TRBJ2-4; D is uncertain. The germline V gene encodes CDR1 LGHDT and CDR2 YNNKEL (reference sequence). V lost 0 bases and J lost 9, with 12 bases in between. This CDR3 is 14 amino acids long. The CDR3 spells CASSQDRSTVIQYF. CDR3 DNA: TGTGCCAGCAGCCAAGATCGGTCAACGGTCATTCAGTACTTC.

The chain has TRBV7-9 and TRBJ2-5; perhaps TRBD2 as D (6 bases). CDR3 size: 13 residues. Trimming took 6 bases from V and 3 from J, leaving 11 bases between them. Germline values: CDR1 SEHNR, CDR2 FQNEAQ (reference sequence). The chain's CDR3 is CASRWGVEETQYF. CDR3 sequence (DNA): TGTGCCAGCAGATGGGGGGTGGAAGAGACCCAGTACTTC.

The chain uses TRBV10-1 and TRBJ2-2; D possibly corresponds to TRBD1 (5 bases). The CDR3 is made up of 14 amino acids. V was cut by 4 bases and J by 2 bases, with 8 bases left in between. Germline V gene sequence: CDR1 WNHNN, CDR2 SYGVQD (reference sequence). Written as DNA, the CDR3 is TGCGCCAGCAGTGGACAGCCAAACACCGGGGAGCTGTTTTTT. The encoded protein is CASSGQPNTGELFF.

This clone appeared a few times. The rearrangement links TRBV25-1 to TRBJ1-4; the D gene is possibly TRBD1 (6 bases). This CDR3 has 15 amino acids. Germline V gene data show CDR1 as MGHDK and CDR2 as SYGVNS. Trimming took 8 bases from V and 8 from J, leaving 21 bases between them. Here the CDR3 reads CASGGVDSLGEKLFF. The CDR3 bases are TGTGCCAGCGGGGGGGTGGACAGCTTGGGAGAAAAACTGTTTTTT.

The chain joins TRBV4-2 to TRBJ2-2, with D perhaps matching TRBD2 (6 bases). CDR1 and CDR2 (germline): LGHNA, YNFKEQ. Deletions cut 4 bases from V and 6 bases from J, with 15 bases between. CDR3 length: 15 amino acids. As DNA, the CDR3 is TGTGCCAGCAGCCGGGACTTGGCCGCGGCCGGGGAGCTGTTTTTT. Its protein product is CASSRDLAAAGELFF.

This clone was seen a few times. The genes are TRBV10-1 and TRBJ2-7; TRBD2 agrees at 8 bases. The CDR3 has 15 residues. The germline gives CDR1 WNHNN, CDR2 SYGVQD (reference sequence). V gave up 2 bases and J gave up 5 bases; unmatched junction bases: 8. This chain's CDR3 is CASSEVRLARDEQYF. As DNA, the CDR3 is TGCGCCAGCAGTGAGGTGCGACTAGCGAGAGACGAGCAGTACTTC.

J is TRBJ1-1 and V is TRBV6-5; maybe TRBD1 (5 bases). This CDR3 is 12 amino acids long. CDR1 and CDR2 (germline): MNHEY, SVGAGI. V was shortened by 6 bases and J by 4 bases, with 9 bases between the two germline ends. CDR3 protein: CASSRVFTEAFF. The CDR3 nucleotides are TGTGCCAGCAGCAGGGTTTTCACTGAAGCTTTCTTT.

V and J are TRBV3-1 (or the pseudogene TRBV3-2) and TRBJ1-1; D unclear. Trimming stripped 2 bases from V and 7 bases from J, with 14 bases between. CDR1 and CDR2 from the germline V gene are LGHDT and YNNKEL (reference sequence). This CDR3 is built from 14 residues. CDR3 nucleotides: TGTGCCAGCAGCCAAACCAAAGGAGGAGGTGAAGCTTTCTTT. This gives the protein CASSQTKGGGEAFF.

This clone was seen only once. The chain links TRBV5-3 to TRBJ1-5; 7 bases are shared with TRBD1. TRBV5-3 is sorted into the ORF group, with uncertain function. Losses at the gene ends were 8 bases for V and 0 bases for J; bases not matched to a gene: 8. CDR3 size: 15 residues. The chain's CDR3 is CARRDSFYSNQPQHF. The CDR3 DNA reads as TGTGCCAGGCGGGACAGCTTTTATAGCAATCAGCCCCAGCATTTT.

V gene TRBV5-1 combines with J gene TRBJ2-7; the match to TRBD2 covers 8 bases. Germline-derived CDR1 and CDR2 are SGHRS and YFSETQ. V shed 3 bases, J shed 2 bases, and the junction held 7 bases outside the gene matches. The CDR3 consists of 15 residues. Here the CDR3 DNA reads TGCGCCAGCAGCTCTCAACCGGGAGGGACCTACGAGCAGTACTTC. Translation gives CASSSQPGGTYEQYF.

The V gene is TRBV4-1, the J gene TRBJ1-5; D possibly corresponds to TRBD1 (6 bases). Trimming removed 4 bases at V and 7 bases at J, with 23 bases between. Per germline, CDR1 MGHRA and CDR2 YSYEKL. This CDR3 is 17 amino acids long. CDR3 in amino acids: CASSLNGRGALGQPQHF. CDR3 nucleotides: TGCGCCAGCAGCCTAAATGGCCGGGGGGCGTTAGGACAGCCCCAGCATTTT.

The chain combines TRBV11-1 with TRBJ2-7, with D maybe TRBD1 (6 bases). Trimming pared 1 base from V and 6 bases from J, leaving 10 bases between. Looked up from germline, CDR1 is SGHAT and CDR2 is FQDESV (reference sequence). The CDR3 totals 13 residues. CDR3 protein: CASSLEGQLEQYF. For the CDR3, the DNA is TGTGCCAGCAGCTTAGAGGGACAACTCGAGCAGTACTTC.

V and J are TRBV4-1 and TRBJ2-3, with 9 bases that match TRBD2. After removal of 1 base from V and 1 base from J, the junction contained 6 bases not matched to a gene. Germline V gene sequence: CDR1 MGHRA, CDR2 YSYEKL. The CDR3 spans 17 residues. CDR3: CASSQGSVAGGTDTQYF. In DNA form, the CDR3 reads TGCGCCAGCAGCCAAGGGTCAGTAGCGGGGGGCACAGATACGCAGTATTTT.

This chain uses TRBV2 with TRBJ1-1; 7 nucleotides agree with TRBD1. This CDR3 is 14 amino acids long. The junction had 9 bases not matched to a gene; V was cut back by 7 bases and J by 4 bases. CDR1 is SNHLY, CDR2 FYNNEI, per germline. CDR3 sequence reads: CASTRQGEGTEAFF. The CDR3 coding sequence is TGTGCCAGCACAAGACAGGGTGAGGGCACTGAAGCTTTCTTT.

A few counts support this clone. The gene calls are TRBV28 and TRBJ1-1; 8 nucleotides line up with TRBD1. Trimming took 7 bases from V and 1 from J; bases not matched to a gene: 11. Germline CDR1 is MDHEN and CDR2 is SYDVKM. This CDR3 spans 16 amino acids. Written as DNA, the CDR3 is TGTGCCAGCACCCCTCCCGCCGGGACAGGGAACACTGAAGCTTTCTTT. Its protein is CASTPPAGTGNTEAFF.

This chain links TRBV2 with TRBJ2-6, with 7 bases aligning to TRBD2. With V trimmed by 3 bases and J by 0 bases, 2 bases remained unmatched. Germline lookup yields CDR1 SNHLY and CDR2 FYNNEI. The CDR3 has 16 residues. The CDR3 is CASSDGRASGANVLTF. In nucleotides, the CDR3 is TGTGCCAGCAGTGATGGGAGGGCCTCTGGGGCCAACGTCCTGACTTTC. Full variable domain (rest looked up from reference TRBV2 and TRBJ2-6): EPEVTQTPSHQVTQMGQEVILRCVPISNHLYFYWYRQILGQKVEFLVSFYNNEISEKSEIFDDQFSVERPDGSNFTLKIRSTKLEDSAMYFCASSDGRASGANVLTFGAGSRLTVL.

The chain joins TRBV5-1 to TRBJ1-1; TRBD1 agrees at 7 bases. The CDR3 runs 15 residues. Germline CDR1 is SGHRS and CDR2 is YFSETQ. V lost 3 bases to trimming and J lost 5 bases; unmatched junction nucleotides: 10. The CDR3 bases are TGCGCCAGCAGCTCACGGCCGGACAGGCAGACTGAAGCTTTCTTT. Translated, it gives CASSSRPDRQTEAFF. Supplemented by reference TRBV5-1 and TRBJ1-1, the full variable domain reads KAGVTQTPRYLIKTRGQQVTLSCSPISGHRSVSWYQQTPGQGLQFLFEYFSETQRNKGNFPGRFSGRQFSNSRSEMNVSTLELGDSALYLCASSSRPDRQTEAFFGQGTRLTVV.